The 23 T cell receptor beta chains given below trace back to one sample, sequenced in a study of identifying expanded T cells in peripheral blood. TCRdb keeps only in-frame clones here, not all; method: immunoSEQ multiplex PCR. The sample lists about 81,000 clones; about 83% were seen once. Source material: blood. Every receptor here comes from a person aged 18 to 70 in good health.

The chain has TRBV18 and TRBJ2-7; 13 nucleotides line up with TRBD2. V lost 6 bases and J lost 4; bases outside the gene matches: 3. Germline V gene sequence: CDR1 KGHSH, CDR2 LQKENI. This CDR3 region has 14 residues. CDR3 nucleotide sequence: TGTGCCAGCTCGCGGACTAGCGGGAGTTACGAGCAGTACTTC. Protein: CASSRTSGSYEQYF.

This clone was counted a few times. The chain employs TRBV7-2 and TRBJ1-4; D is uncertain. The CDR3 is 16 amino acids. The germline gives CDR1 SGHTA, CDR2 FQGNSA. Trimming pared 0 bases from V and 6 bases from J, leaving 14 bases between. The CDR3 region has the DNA TGTGCCAGCAGCTTAGCGGGCGGTGGTCATCATGAAAAACTGTTTTTT. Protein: CASSLAGGGHHEKLFF.

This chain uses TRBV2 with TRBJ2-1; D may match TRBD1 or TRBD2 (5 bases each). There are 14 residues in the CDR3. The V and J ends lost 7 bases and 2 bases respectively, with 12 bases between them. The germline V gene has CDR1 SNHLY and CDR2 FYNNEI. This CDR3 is CASTSGHTYNEQFF. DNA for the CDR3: TGTGCCAGCACGAGCGGACATACCTACAATGAGCAGTTCTTC.

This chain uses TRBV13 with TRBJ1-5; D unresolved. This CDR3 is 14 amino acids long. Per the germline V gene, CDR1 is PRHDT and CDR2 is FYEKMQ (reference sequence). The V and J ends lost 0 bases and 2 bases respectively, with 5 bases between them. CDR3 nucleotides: TGTGCCAGCAGCTTAGGGAGCGGCAATCAGCCCCAGCATTTT. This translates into CASSLGSGNQPQHF.

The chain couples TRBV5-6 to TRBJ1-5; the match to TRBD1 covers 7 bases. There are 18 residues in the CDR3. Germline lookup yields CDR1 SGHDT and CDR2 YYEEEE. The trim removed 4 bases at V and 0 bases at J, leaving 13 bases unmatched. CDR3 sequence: CASSTSTGWTYSNQPQHF. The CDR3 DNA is TGTGCCAGCAGCACATCGACAGGGTGGACTTATAGCAATCAGCCCCAGCATTTT. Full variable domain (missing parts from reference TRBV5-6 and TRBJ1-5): DAGVTQSPTHLIKTRGQQVTLRCSPKSGHDTVSWYQQALGQGPQFIFQYYEEEERQRGNFPDRFSGHQFPNYSSELNVNALLLGDSALYLCASSTSTGWTYSNQPQHFGDGTRLSIL.

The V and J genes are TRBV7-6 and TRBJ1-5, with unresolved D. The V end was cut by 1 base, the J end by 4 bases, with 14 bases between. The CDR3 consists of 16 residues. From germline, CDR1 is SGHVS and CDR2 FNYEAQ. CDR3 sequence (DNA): TGTGCCAGCAGCTTAGGGGCCTCGGGGAGTAATCAGCCCCAGCATTTT. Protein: CASSLGASGSNQPQHF.

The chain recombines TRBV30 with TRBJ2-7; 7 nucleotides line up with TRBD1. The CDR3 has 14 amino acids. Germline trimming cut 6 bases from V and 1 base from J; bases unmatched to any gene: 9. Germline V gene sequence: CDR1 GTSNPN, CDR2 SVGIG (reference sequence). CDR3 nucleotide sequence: TGTGCCTGCCAGGGACAGATAATTTCCTACGAGCAGTACTTC. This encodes CACQGQIISYEQYF.

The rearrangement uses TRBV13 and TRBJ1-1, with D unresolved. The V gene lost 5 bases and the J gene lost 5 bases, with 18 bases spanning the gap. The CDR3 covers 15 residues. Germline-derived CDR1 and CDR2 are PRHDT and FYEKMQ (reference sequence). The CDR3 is CASSQRTSWRTEAFF. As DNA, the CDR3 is TGTGCCAGCAGCCAGCGGACCTCTTGGAGGACTGAAGCTTTCTTT.

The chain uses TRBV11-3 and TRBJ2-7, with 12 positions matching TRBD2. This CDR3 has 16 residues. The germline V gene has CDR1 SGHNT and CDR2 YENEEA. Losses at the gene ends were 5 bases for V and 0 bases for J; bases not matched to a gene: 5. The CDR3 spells CASSPWGLAGSYEQYF. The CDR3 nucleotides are TGTGCCAGCAGCCCCTGGGGACTAGCGGGCTCCTACGAGCAGTACTTC.

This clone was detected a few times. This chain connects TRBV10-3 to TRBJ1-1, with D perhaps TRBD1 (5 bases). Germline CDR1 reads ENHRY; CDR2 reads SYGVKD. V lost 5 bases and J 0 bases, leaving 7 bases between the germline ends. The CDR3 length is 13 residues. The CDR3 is CAISLDMNTEAFF. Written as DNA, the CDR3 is TGTGCCATCAGTTTGGACATGAACACTGAAGCTTTCTTT.

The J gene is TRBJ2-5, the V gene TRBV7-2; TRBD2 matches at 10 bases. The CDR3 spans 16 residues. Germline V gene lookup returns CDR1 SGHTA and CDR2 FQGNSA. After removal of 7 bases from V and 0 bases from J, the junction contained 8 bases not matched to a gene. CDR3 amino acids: CASTKLAGLYQETQYF. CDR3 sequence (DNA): TGTGCCAGCACCAAACTAGCGGGGTTGTACCAAGAGACCCAGTACTTC.

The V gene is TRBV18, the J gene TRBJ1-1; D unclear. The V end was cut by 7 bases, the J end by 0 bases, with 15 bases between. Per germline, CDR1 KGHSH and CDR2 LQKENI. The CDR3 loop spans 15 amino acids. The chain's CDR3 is CASFAGPGMNTEAFF. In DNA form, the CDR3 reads TGTGCCAGCTTCGCCGGTCCGGGGATGAACACTGAAGCTTTCTTT.

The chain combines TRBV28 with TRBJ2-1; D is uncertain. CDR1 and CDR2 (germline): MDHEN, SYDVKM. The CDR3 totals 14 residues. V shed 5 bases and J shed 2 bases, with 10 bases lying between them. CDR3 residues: CASSPPLPYNEQFF. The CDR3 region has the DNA TGTGCCAGCAGTCCGCCTCTCCCCTACAATGAGCAGTTCTTC.

CDR3 amino acids: CASTKLSGGAGYTF. DNA of the CDR3: TGTGCCAGCACAAAGTTGTCGGGGGGTGCAGGCTACACCTTC. The chain is built from TRBV7-9 and TRBJ1-2; tentatively, D is TRBD1 (5 bases). This CDR3 has 14 amino acids. Trimming took 7 bases from V and 8 from J, leaving 20 bases between them. Germline V gives CDR1 SEHNR, CDR2 FQNEAQ (reference sequence).

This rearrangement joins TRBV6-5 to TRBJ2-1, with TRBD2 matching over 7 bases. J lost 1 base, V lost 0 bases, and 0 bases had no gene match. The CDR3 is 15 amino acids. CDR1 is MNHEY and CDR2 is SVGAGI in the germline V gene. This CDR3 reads CASSYSSGSYNEQFF. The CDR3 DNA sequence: TGTGCCAGCAGTTACTCTAGCGGGTCCTACAATGAGCAGTTCTTC.

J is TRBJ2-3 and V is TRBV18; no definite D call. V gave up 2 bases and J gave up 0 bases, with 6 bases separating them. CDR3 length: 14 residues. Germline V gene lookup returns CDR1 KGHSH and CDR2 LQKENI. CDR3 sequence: CASSPGSSTDTQYF. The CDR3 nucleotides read TGTGCCAGCTCACCAGGGTCAAGCACAGATACGCAGTATTTT.

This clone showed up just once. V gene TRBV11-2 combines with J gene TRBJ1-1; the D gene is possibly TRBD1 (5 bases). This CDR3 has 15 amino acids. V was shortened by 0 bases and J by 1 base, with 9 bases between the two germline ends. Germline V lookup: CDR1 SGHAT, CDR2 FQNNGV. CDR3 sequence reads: CASSLDRGRNTEAFF. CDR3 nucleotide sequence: TGTGCCAGCAGCTTAGATCGGGGCAGGAACACTGAAGCTTTCTTT.

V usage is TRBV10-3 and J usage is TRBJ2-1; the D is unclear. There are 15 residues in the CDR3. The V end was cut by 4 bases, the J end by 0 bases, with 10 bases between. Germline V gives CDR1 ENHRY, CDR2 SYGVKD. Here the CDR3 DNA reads TGTGCCATCAGTGTAGACACGGACTCCTACAATGAGCAGTTCTTC. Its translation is CAISVDTDSYNEQFF.

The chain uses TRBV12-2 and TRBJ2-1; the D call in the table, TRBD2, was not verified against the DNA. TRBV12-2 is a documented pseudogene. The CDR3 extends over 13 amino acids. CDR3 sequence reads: CASRLFSFGEQFF. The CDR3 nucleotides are TGTGCAAGTCGCTTATTTAGTTTTGGTGAGCAGTTCTTC.

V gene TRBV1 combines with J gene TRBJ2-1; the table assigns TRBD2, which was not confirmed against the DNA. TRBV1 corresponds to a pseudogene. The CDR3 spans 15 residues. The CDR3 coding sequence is TGCACCAGCAGCCATGGTGGAGGGCCCGGGAATGAGCAGTTCTTC. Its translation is CTSSHGGGPGNEQFF.

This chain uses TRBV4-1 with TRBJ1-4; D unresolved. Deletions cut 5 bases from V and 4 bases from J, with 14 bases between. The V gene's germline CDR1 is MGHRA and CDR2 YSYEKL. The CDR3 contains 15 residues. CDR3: CASSKPDGDNEKLFF. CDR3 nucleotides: TGCGCCAGCAGCAAACCCGACGGGGATAATGAAAAACTGTTTTTT.

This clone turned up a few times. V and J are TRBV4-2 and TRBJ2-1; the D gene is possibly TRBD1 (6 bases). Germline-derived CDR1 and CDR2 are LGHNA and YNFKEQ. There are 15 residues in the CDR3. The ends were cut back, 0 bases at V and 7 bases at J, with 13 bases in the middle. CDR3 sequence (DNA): TGTGCCAGCAGCCAAGACGGTCTAGGGGGAAATGAGCAGTTCTTC. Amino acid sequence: CASSQDGLGGNEQFF.

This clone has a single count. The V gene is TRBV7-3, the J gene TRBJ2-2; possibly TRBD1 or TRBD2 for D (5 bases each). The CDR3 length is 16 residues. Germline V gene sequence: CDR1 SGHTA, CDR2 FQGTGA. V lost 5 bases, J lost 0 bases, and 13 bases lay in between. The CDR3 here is CASSLKLGANTGELFF. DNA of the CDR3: TGTGCCAGCAGCCTTAAACTGGGGGCGAACACCGGGGAGCTGTTTTTT.